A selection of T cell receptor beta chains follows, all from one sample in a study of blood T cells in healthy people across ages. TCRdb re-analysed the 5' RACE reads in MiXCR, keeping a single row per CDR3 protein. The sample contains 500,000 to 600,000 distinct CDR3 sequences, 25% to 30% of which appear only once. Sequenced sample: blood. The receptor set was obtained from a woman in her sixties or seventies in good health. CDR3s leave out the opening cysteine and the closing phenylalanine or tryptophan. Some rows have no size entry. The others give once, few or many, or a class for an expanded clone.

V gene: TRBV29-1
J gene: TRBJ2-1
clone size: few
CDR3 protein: SVDATGFTEQF

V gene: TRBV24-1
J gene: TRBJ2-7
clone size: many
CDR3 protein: ATSDSTDYEQY

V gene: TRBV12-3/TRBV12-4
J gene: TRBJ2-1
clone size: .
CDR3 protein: ASARLAVYNEQF

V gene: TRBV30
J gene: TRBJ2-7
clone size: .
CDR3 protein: AWSLGAYEQY

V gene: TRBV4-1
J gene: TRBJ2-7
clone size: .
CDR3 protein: ASSQEEVAGGYEQY

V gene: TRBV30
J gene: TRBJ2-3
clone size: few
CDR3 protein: AWSTGALTDTQY

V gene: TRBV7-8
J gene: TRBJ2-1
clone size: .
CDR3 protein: ASSPRLGGFFNEQF

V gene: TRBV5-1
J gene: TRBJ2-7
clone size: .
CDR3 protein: ASSLAGTDREQY

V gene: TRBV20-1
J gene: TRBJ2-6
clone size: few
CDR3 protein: SARDPRWSGGASGANVLT

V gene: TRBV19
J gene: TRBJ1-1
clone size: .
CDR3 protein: ATNERAGPSSAF

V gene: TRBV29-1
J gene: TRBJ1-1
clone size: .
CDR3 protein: SVEGAQGGYTEAF

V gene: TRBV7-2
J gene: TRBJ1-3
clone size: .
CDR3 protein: ASSLGGAAGNTIY

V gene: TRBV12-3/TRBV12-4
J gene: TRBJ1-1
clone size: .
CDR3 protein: ASSFRQGGTYTEAF

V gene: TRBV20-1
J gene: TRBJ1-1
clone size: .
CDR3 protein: SASGRGPTFEAF

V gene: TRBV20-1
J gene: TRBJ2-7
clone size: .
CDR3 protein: SARDRDRGSYGQY

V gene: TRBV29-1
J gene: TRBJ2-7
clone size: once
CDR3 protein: SVEEGPGNTYEQY

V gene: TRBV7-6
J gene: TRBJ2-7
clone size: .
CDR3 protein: ASSRSGRSYEQY

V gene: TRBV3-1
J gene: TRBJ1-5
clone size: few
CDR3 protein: ASSQGNSNQPQH

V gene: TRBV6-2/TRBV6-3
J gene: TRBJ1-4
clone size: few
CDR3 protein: ASSWSLGEEKLF

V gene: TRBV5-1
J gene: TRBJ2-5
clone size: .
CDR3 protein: ASSWGQGPQETQY

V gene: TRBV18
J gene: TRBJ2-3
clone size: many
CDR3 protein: ASSPDGENTQY

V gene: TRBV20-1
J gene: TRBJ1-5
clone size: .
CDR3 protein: SAGLAQPQH

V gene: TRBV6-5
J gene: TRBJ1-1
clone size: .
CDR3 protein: ASSYSWGNLNTEAF